A selection of T cell receptor beta chains follows, all from one sample in a study of blood T cell repertoires in COVID-19. Here immunoSEQ multiplex PCR was the method, and the copy in TCRdb shows in-frame clones only, minus some. The data show more than 110,000 clones, about 70% seen once. The source material was peripheral blood. The source of these receptors is an elderly man with acute or convalescent COVID-19. Each CDR3 is given with its conserved first and last residue. The D gene is left open where the match is weak. Clone size appears in some rows only: once, few, many, or a class for an expanded clone.

- TRBJ2-1 TRBV14 - CASSQAAGVWSYNEQFF TGTGCCAGCAGCCAAGCGGCCGGGGTATGGTCCTACAATGAGCAGTTCTTC
- TRBJ1-2 TRBV7-8 - CASSLQQGDGYTF TGTGCCAGCAGCTTACAACAGGGTGATGGCTACACCTTC
- TRBJ2-5 TRBV18 TRBD2 CASSPGGERETQYF TGTGCCAGCTCACCAGGGGGGGAAAGAGAGACCCAGTACTTC
- TRBJ1-5 TRBV28 TRBD1 CASSFSGTGRQPQHF TGTGCCAGCAGTTTTTCCGGGACAGGGAGGCAGCCCCAGCATTTT
- TRBJ2-1 TRBV7-8 TRBD2 CASTHSSGGNEQFF TGTGCCAGCACCCACAGTAGCGGGGGCAATGAGCAGTTCTTC
- TRBJ2-5 TRBV2 TRBD1 CASSVDRRQETQYF TGTGCCAGCAGCGTGGACAGGCGCCAAGAGACCCAGTACTTC
- TRBJ1-1 TRBV18 TRBD1 CASSLRQGANTEAFF TGTGCCAGCTCACTCCGACAGGGAGCGAACACTGAAGCTTTCTTT
- TRBJ2-1 TRBV18 - CASSLLLESNEQFF TGTGCCAGCTCACTACTACTAGAGTCCAATGAGCAGTTCTTC
- TRBJ2-5 TRBV7-3 TRBD1 CASSSAGTDETQYF TGTGCCAGCAGCTCAGCCGGGACAGACGAGACCCAGTACTTC
- TRBJ1-5 TRBV7-8 - CASSLAGGEGYSNQPQHF TGTGCCAGCAGCTTAGCCGGCGGTGAGGGATATAGCAATCAGCCCCAGCATTTT
few TRBJ2-3 TRBV24-1 TRBD2 CATSVGAGGTDTQYF TGTGCCACCAGTGTCGGAGCGGGGGGCACAGATACGCAGTATTTT
- TRBJ1-6 TRBV6-5 TRBD1 CASSLGQGIGSPLHF TGTGCCAGCAGCCTTGGACAGGGGATAGGTTCACCCCTCCACTTT
few TRBJ1-1 TRBV7-2 - CASSLTMGAAFF TGTGCCAGCAGCTTAACTATGGGAGCAGCTTTCTTT
- TRBJ2-2 TRBV4-2 TRBD1 CASSPGQGLVTGELFF TGTGCCAGCAGCCCCGGACAGGGGTTAGTCACCGGGGAGCTGTTTTTT
- TRBJ1-2 TRBV2 - CASRVETQPSYGYTF TGTGCCAGCAGGGTCGAGACCCAACCTAGCTATGGCTACACCTTC
- TRBJ2-2 TRBV7-9 - CASSLRQANTGELFF TGTGCCAGCAGCTTAAGGCAGGCCAACACCGGGGAGCTGTTTTTT
- TRBJ2-2 TRBV7-2 TRBD1 CASRSTGTGNTGELFF TGTGCCAGCAGAAGTACGGGGACAGGGAACACCGGGGAGCTGTTTTTT
- TRBJ1-5 TRBV10-3 - CAISESRDQPQHF TGTGCCATCAGTGAGTCGAGGGATCAGCCCCAGCATTTT
- TRBJ2-2 TRBV18 - CASSPRGGELFF TGTGCCAGCTCACCAAGGGGCGGGGAGCTGTTTTTT
few TRBJ1-1 TRBV2 TRBD1 CASGQGPNTEAFF TGTGCCAGCGGACAGGGACCAAACACTGAAGCTTTCTTT
- TRBJ1-5 TRBV12-3/TRBV12-4 - CASSLEVNQPQHF TGTGCCAGCAGTTTGGAGGTCAATCAGCCCCAGCATTTT
- TRBJ1-2 TRBV30 TRBD1 CAWSGGRGANYGYTF TGTGCCTGGAGTGGGGGCAGGGGGGCTAACTATGGCTACACCTTC
- TRBJ2-5 TRBV12-3/TRBV12-4 - CASSTGPLETQYF TGTGCCAGCAGTACAGGACCCCTAGAGACCCAGTACTTC
- TRBJ1-5 TRBV28 TRBD1 CASSLFATRQGPDQPQHF TGTGCCAGCAGTTTATTCGCGACCCGACAGGGACCGGATCAGCCCCAGCATTTT
- TRBJ2-3 TRBV4-1 - CASGKTATNTDTQYF TGCGCCAGCGGGAAGACAGCTACAAACACAGATACGCAGTATTTT
- TRBJ2-2 TRBV6-2/TRBV6-3 - CASSLGARLFF TGTGCCAGCAGCTTGGGGGCGCGGCTGTTTTTT
- TRBJ2-2 TRBV27 TRBD1 CASSLDRVAGELFF TGTGCCAGCAGTTTGGACAGGGTGGCCGGGGAGCTGTTTTTT
- TRBJ1-5 TRBV9 - CASGGYSNQPQHF TGTGCCTCGGGGGGCTATAGCAATCAGCCCCAGCATTTT
- TRBJ2-7 TRBV9 TRBD1 CASSVATEQGDEQYF TGTGCCAGCAGCGTAGCTACAGAACAGGGGGACGAGCAGTACTTC
- TRBJ2-2 TRBV29-1 - CSGHSTGELFF TGCAGCGGCCACAGCACCGGGGAGCTGTTTTTT
- TRBJ1-1 TRBV19 - CASSTQKDSVKAFF TGTGCCAGTAGTACCCAAAAGGACAGTGTCAAAGCTTTCTTT